These 3 T cell receptor beta chains were sequenced from one sample in a study of PD-1 blockade in classical Hodgkin lymphoma (dated by TCRdb to about 2020). The time point label of this sample denotes: cycle 1 day 1 (C1D1), immediately before nivolumab initiation. Every trial patient had relapsed following autologous stem cell transplantation, and prior brentuximab vedotin exposure was what differed among cohorts A, B and C. Receptor libraries were prepared by the immunoSEQ multiplex PCR assay. Drawn from immuneACCESS, this table holds only the in-frame rearrangements with V and J called that TCRdb kept. Clones are partly lost; checked studies trace under half to an unresolved V gene and leave the rest unexplained. The sample includes 30,000 to 40,000 clones, with 75% to 85% observed a single time. The ten largest clones represent 32% of the sample. This sample comprised peripheral blood mononuclear cells (PBMCs), obtained at baseline. The receptors come from a human donor with classical Hodgkin lymphoma.

This CDR3 is CASSGGAGGTDTQYF. The CDR3 DNA reads TGTGCCAGCAGCGGGGGGGCAGGGGGGACAGATACGCAGTATTTT. The rearrangement joins TRBV5-4 to TRBJ2-3; D might be TRBD1 or TRBD2, each matching 7 bases. V gave up 4 bases and J gave up 3 bases, with 15 bases separating them. The CDR3 runs 15 residues. The germline V gene has CDR1 SGHNT and CDR2 YYREEE (reference sequence).

The chain employs TRBV4-3 and TRBJ1-1, with a tentative D call TRBD1 (5 bases). The CDR3 has 13 amino acids. Trimming stripped 6 bases from V and 1 base from J, with 9 bases between. From germline, CDR1 is LGHNA and CDR2 YSLEER. The CDR3: CASREQGNTEAFF. The DNA for the CDR3 is TGCGCCAGCAGGGAGCAGGGGAACACTGAAGCTTTCTTT.

The rearrangement uses TRBV15 and TRBJ2-1; 13 bases fit TRBD2. This CDR3 has 18 residues. Trimming took 1 base from V and 3 from J; bases not matched to a gene: 6. Germline V CDR1 and CDR2: LNHNV, YYDKDF (reference sequence). CDR3 amino acids: CATSRGRLAGGYYNEQFF. The CDR3 coding sequence is TGTGCCACCAGCAGAGGGCGACTAGCGGGGGGATACTACAATGAGCAGTTCTTC. Full variable domain (remainder filled in from reference TRBV15 and TRBJ2-1): DAMVIQNPRYQVTQFGKPVTLSCSQTLNHNVMYWYQQKSSQAPKLLFHYYDKDFNNEADTPDNFQSRRPNTSFCFLDIRSPGLGDTAMYLCATSRGRLAGGYYNEQFFGPGTRLTVL.